This T cell receptor beta chain was sequenced during a study of CXCR3-negative and CXCR3-positive naive CD8 T cells. Study findings and constraints: CXCR3 expression dropped partially after cryopreservation, and most assays relied on fresh PBMCs. For CXCR3-positive naive cells, TRB CDR3s were more hydrophobic than those of CXCR3-negative naive cells.

Naivety in CD8+ T cells corresponded to a CD45RO-CCR7+CD27+CD95- phenotype. Via 5' RACE with UMI labels, TRB cDNA libraries were prepared. TCRdb re-called the 5' RACE reads and catalogs CDR3 proteins one per entry, DNA excluded. The sample features around 140,000 distinct CDR3 sequences, with approximately 0.4% in its top ten. Of note for this clonotype: The antigen is unknown.

The CDR3 is made up of 14 amino acids. Germline V gene sequence: CDR1 SEHNR, CDR2 FQNEAQ (reference sequence). The V gene is TRBV7-9, the J gene TRBJ2-3. The sample taken for sequencing was naive CXCR3+ CD8+ T cells from blood. The subset denotes: CD45RO-CCR7+CD27+CD95- naive CD8+ T cells expressing CXCR3 (TNR3+). The sequence was obtained from a human donor in good health. Some clones in this sample may be carry-over from other donors' samples. Here the CDR3 reads CASSISLDPDTQYF.